The rows below give T cell receptor beta chains drawn from one sample of a study of T cells after yellow fever vaccination. TCRdb recomputed calls from the 5' RACE reads with MiXCR, one row per CDR3 protein. This table has about 94,000 distinct CDR3 sequences, 8.9% appearing once. The sample consisted of CD8+ T cells not binding an NS4B(214-222) dextramer, sorted from PBMCs, taken approximately 16 days after the first yellow fever vaccination. These receptors originate from a man aged 18 to 30 who received the YFV17D yellow fever vaccine. CDR3s include the opening cysteine and the closing phenylalanine or tryptophan. Each record gives: CDR3 DNA, CDR3 protein, V gene, J gene, D gene, clone size. A D gene is named only where the DNA matches it firmly. Clone size is stated in some rows and not others, as once, few, many or a class when expanded.

cdr3_nt: TGCAGCGTTGAAGTGTGGCAGGGGGCCGCGACAGATACGCAGTATTTT; cdr3_aa: CSVEVWQGAATDTQYF; v_call: TRBV29-1; j_call: TRBJ2-3; d_call: TRBD1; clone_size: many
cdr3_nt: TGTGCCAGTAGTTTCCGAGCGGGGGGCTCCTACGAGCAGTACTTC; cdr3_aa: CASSFRAGGSYEQYF; v_call: TRBV19; j_call: TRBJ2-7; d_call: TRBD2; clone_size: few
cdr3_nt: TGCGCCAGCAGCCAAGAGGACAGGGGCTCCTACGAGCAGTACTTC; cdr3_aa: CASSQEDRGSYEQYF; v_call: TRBV4-1; j_call: TRBJ2-7; d_call: TRBD1; clone_size: .
cdr3_nt: TGTGCCAGCAGTTACAAGGACAGTTCCTATAATGGCTACACCTTC; cdr3_aa: CASSYKDSSYNGYTF; v_call: TRBV6-5; j_call: TRBJ1-2; d_call: .; clone_size: few
cdr3_nt: TGCAGTGCTAGAGAATCCGGCACTGAAGCTTTCTTT; cdr3_aa: CSARESGTEAFF; v_call: TRBV20-1; j_call: TRBJ1-1; d_call: .; clone_size: .
cdr3_nt: TGTGCCAGCAGCTCTACCCCGGGGCCTTATAGCAATCAGCCCCAGCATTTT; cdr3_aa: CASSSTPGPYSNQPQHF; v_call: TRBV7-9; j_call: TRBJ1-5; d_call: .; clone_size: .
cdr3_nt: TGTGCCAGCAGAGGGTTGAGCACTCAAGCTTTCTTT; cdr3_aa: CASRGLSTQAFF; v_call: TRBV9; j_call: TRBJ1-1; d_call: .; clone_size: .
cdr3_nt: TGTGCCAGCTCATATGGACAGTATTCCTACAATGAGCAGTTCTTC; cdr3_aa: CASSYGQYSYNEQFF; v_call: TRBV18; j_call: TRBJ2-1; d_call: .; clone_size: many
cdr3_nt: TGTGCCAGCACCGCGGGACAGTATAATTCACCCCTCCACTTT; cdr3_aa: CASTAGQYNSPLHF; v_call: TRBV6-1; j_call: TRBJ1-6; d_call: TRBD1; clone_size: few
cdr3_nt: TGTGCCAGCAGTTCCCCACAGGGGCGTGAGCAGTTCTTC; cdr3_aa: CASSSPQGREQFF; v_call: TRBV28; j_call: TRBJ2-1; d_call: TRBD1; clone_size: many
cdr3_nt: TGTGCCAGCAGCTTAAGCGGGGGGGACACAGATACGCAGTATTTT; cdr3_aa: CASSLSGGDTDTQYF; v_call: TRBV7-3; j_call: TRBJ2-3; d_call: TRBD2; clone_size: few
cdr3_nt: TGTGCCAGCAGCCTAACTAGACCAGAGACCCAGTACTTC; cdr3_aa: CASSLTRPETQYF; v_call: TRBV7-2; j_call: TRBJ2-5; d_call: .; clone_size: few
cdr3_nt: TGTGCCAGCAGCGACTCCCCGGGACAGGGTGTAATTAACTATGGCTACACCTTC; cdr3_aa: CASSDSPGQGVINYGYTF; v_call: TRBV6-4; j_call: TRBJ1-2; d_call: TRBD1; clone_size: once
cdr3_nt: TGTGCCACCAGCATGCCGGGACAGGGGACTAATCAGCCCCAGCATTTT; cdr3_aa: CATSMPGQGTNQPQHF; v_call: TRBV15; j_call: TRBJ1-5; d_call: TRBD1; clone_size: .
cdr3_nt: TGTGCCAGCAGCCAAAGACAGGGGAATTCACCCCTCCACTTT; cdr3_aa: CASSQRQGNSPLHF; v_call: TRBV9; j_call: TRBJ1-6; d_call: TRBD1; clone_size: few
cdr3_nt: TGTGCCATCAGTTCCCTTTTCTTAGGGGCGAACACCGGGGAGCTGTTTTTT; cdr3_aa: CAISSLFLGANTGELFF; v_call: TRBV3-1; j_call: TRBJ2-2; d_call: .; clone_size: .
cdr3_nt: TGTGCCAGCAGTTTATACGGTCTAGCCAAAAACATTCAGTACTTC; cdr3_aa: CASSLYGLAKNIQYF; v_call: TRBV12-3/TRBV12-4; j_call: TRBJ2-4; d_call: .; clone_size: .
cdr3_nt: TGTGCCAGCAGCCCTTATGGGGCCTCCCTTCCTACAGATACGCAGTATTTT; cdr3_aa: CASSPYGASLPTDTQYF; v_call: TRBV5-5; j_call: TRBJ2-3; d_call: .; clone_size: .
cdr3_nt: TGTGCCAGCAGCGTAGGGGACATGAGCTCTGGAAACACCATATATTTT; cdr3_aa: CASSVGDMSSGNTIYF; v_call: TRBV9; j_call: TRBJ1-3; d_call: .; clone_size: .
cdr3_nt: TGTGCCAGCAGTTTGAGAGGGCCAGGGGATACGCAGTATTTT; cdr3_aa: CASSLRGPGDTQYF; v_call: TRBV12-3/TRBV12-4; j_call: TRBJ2-3; d_call: .; clone_size: .
cdr3_nt: TGTGCCAGCAGTTTTGAGGCCACAGATACGCAGTATTTT; cdr3_aa: CASSFEATDTQYF; v_call: TRBV12-3/TRBV12-4; j_call: TRBJ2-3; d_call: .; clone_size: many
cdr3_nt: TGTGCCAGCAGTTCGACAGGGGCGCTTACAGATACGCAGTATTTT; cdr3_aa: CASSSTGALTDTQYF; v_call: TRBV6-5; j_call: TRBJ2-3; d_call: TRBD1; clone_size: few
cdr3_nt: TGTGCCAGCAGCTTAATACTAGCGGGGGGAGATCTGTTCTTC; cdr3_aa: CASSLILAGGDLFF; v_call: TRBV7-3; j_call: TRBJ2-1; d_call: TRBD2; clone_size: few
cdr3_nt: TGTGCCAGCAGCTCAACTGAGACAGATACGCAGTATTTT; cdr3_aa: CASSSTETDTQYF; v_call: TRBV5-6; j_call: TRBJ2-3; d_call: .; clone_size: many
cdr3_nt: TGTGCCAGCAGCCAGGATGGGACTAGCGGGCGGAGAAACATTCAGTACTTC; cdr3_aa: CASSQDGTSGRRNIQYF; v_call: TRBV4-2; j_call: TRBJ2-4; d_call: TRBD2; clone_size: many
cdr3_nt: TGCAGTGCTAAGCTAGGGGTTGAAGCTTTCTTT; cdr3_aa: CSAKLGVEAFF; v_call: TRBV20-1; j_call: TRBJ1-1; d_call: .; clone_size: .
cdr3_nt: TGCAGTGCTGGTCACGCCGGGGTCTCAGTCTATGGCTACACCTTC; cdr3_aa: CSAGHAGVSVYGYTF; v_call: TRBV20-1; j_call: TRBJ1-2; d_call: .; clone_size: few
cdr3_nt: TGTGCCAGCAGCCGATACAGGGGAGTGACAGATACGCAGTATTTT; cdr3_aa: CASSRYRGVTDTQYF; v_call: TRBV14; j_call: TRBJ2-3; d_call: TRBD1; clone_size: .
cdr3_nt: TGTGCCAGCTTACGGGAGGGGGGGACCACTGAAGCTTTCTTT; cdr3_aa: CASLREGGTTEAFF; v_call: TRBV18; j_call: TRBJ1-1; d_call: .; clone_size: .
cdr3_nt: TGTGCCAGCAGTGCGTGGACTCCCCTCACAGATACGCAGTATTTT; cdr3_aa: CASSAWTPLTDTQYF; v_call: TRBV2; j_call: TRBJ2-3; d_call: .; clone_size: .
cdr3_nt: TGTGCCAGCAGTTACGCAGGGACTAGCGGTCCTAACGGTGAGCAGTTCTTC; cdr3_aa: CASSYAGTSGPNGEQFF; v_call: TRBV6-5; j_call: TRBJ2-1; d_call: TRBD2; clone_size: once
cdr3_nt: TGCGCCAGCAGCCAAGAACGGGACTACAGCACAGATACGCAGTATTTT; cdr3_aa: CASSQERDYSTDTQYF; v_call: TRBV4-1; j_call: TRBJ2-3; d_call: TRBD2; clone_size: many
cdr3_nt: TGTGCCACCGGGACAGAAAATCAAGAGACCCAGTACTTC; cdr3_aa: CATGTENQETQYF; v_call: TRBV10-3; j_call: TRBJ2-5; d_call: TRBD1; clone_size: many
cdr3_nt: TGCGCCAGCAGCCAAGGGAGGGAAGCCTACGAGCAGTACTTC; cdr3_aa: CASSQGREAYEQYF; v_call: TRBV4-1; j_call: TRBJ2-7; d_call: .; clone_size: many
cdr3_nt: TGCAGTGCTCACCCCGGGGGGACAGGGGTTCGAGAGCTGTTTTTT; cdr3_aa: CSAHPGGTGVRELFF; v_call: TRBV20-1; j_call: TRBJ2-2; d_call: TRBD1; clone_size: few
cdr3_nt: TGTGCCAGCAGCACCCTGCAAAACGAGACCCAGTACTTC; cdr3_aa: CASSTLQNETQYF; v_call: TRBV9; j_call: TRBJ2-5; d_call: .; clone_size: once
cdr3_nt: TGTGCCAGTAGTTCAGAGACAGGGACGAACACTGAAGCTTTCTTT; cdr3_aa: CASSSETGTNTEAFF; v_call: TRBV19; j_call: TRBJ1-1; d_call: TRBD1; clone_size: few
cdr3_nt: TGTGCCAGCAGCCATAACGGGGATACGCAGTATTTT; cdr3_aa: CASSHNGDTQYF; v_call: TRBV7-9; j_call: TRBJ2-3; d_call: .; clone_size: .
cdr3_nt: TGTGCCAGCCAGCAATACTATGGCTACACCTTC; cdr3_aa: CASQQYYGYTF; v_call: TRBV6-6; j_call: TRBJ1-2; d_call: .; clone_size: few